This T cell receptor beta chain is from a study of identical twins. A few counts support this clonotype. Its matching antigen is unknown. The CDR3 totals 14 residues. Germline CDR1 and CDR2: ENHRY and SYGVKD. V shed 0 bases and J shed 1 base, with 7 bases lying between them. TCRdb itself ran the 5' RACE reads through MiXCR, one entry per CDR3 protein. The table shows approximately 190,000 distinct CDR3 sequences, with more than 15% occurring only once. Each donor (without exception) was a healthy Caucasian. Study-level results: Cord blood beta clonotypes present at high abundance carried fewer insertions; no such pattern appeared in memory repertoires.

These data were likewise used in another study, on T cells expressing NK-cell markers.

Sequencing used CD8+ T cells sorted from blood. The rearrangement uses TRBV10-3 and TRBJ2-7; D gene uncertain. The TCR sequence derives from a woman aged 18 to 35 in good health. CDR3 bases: TGTGCCATCAGTGAGTCTGCATCTTCCTACGAGCAGTACTTC. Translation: CAISESASSYEQYF.